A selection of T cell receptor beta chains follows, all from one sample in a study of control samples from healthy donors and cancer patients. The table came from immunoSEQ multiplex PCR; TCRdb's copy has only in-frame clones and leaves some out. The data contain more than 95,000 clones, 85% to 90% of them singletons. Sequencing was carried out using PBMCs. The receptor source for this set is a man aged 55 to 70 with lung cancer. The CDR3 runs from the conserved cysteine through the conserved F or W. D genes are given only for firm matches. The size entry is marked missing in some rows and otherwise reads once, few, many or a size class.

CDR3 protein: CSDTKGRLNTEAFF; CDR3 DNA: TGCAGCGACACGAAGGGACGGTTGAACACTGAAGCTTTCTTT; V gene: TRBV29-1; D gene: NA; clone size: NA; J gene: TRBJ1-1
CDR3 protein: CASSLTGAETQYF; CDR3 DNA: TGCGCCAGCAGCTTGACAGGGGCAGAGACCCAGTACTTC; V gene: TRBV5-1; D gene: TRBD1; clone size: NA; J gene: TRBJ2-5
CDR3 protein: CASSGRKETQYF; CDR3 DNA: TGTGCCAGCAGTGGACGGAAGGAGACCCAGTACTTC; V gene: TRBV12-3/TRBV12-4; D gene: NA; clone size: NA; J gene: TRBJ2-5
CDR3 protein: CASSEGTGSPLHF; CDR3 DNA: TGTGCCAGCAGCGAAGGGACAGGTTCACCCCTCCACTTT; V gene: TRBV12-3/TRBV12-4; D gene: TRBD1; clone size: NA; J gene: TRBJ1-6
CDR3 protein: CASSEFSGANVLTF; CDR3 DNA: TGCGCCAGCAGCGAGTTCTCTGGGGCCAACGTCCTGACTTTC; V gene: TRBV5-1; D gene: NA; clone size: NA; J gene: TRBJ2-6
CDR3 protein: CASSLKREGAFF; CDR3 DNA: TGTGCCAGCAGCTTAAAGAGAGAAGGAGCTTTCTTT; V gene: TRBV7-9; D gene: NA; clone size: NA; J gene: TRBJ1-1
CDR3 protein: CASTGGITDTQYF; CDR3 DNA: TGTGCCAGCACGGGAGGCATCACAGATACGCAGTATTTT; V gene: TRBV2; D gene: TRBD2; clone size: NA; J gene: TRBJ2-3
CDR3 protein: CASSLQGGGTDTQYF; CDR3 DNA: TGTGCCAGCAGCTTACAGGGGGGCGGGACAGATACGCAGTATTTT; V gene: TRBV7-3; D gene: NA; clone size: NA; J gene: TRBJ2-3
CDR3 protein: CASSLVPGADSPEKLFF; CDR3 DNA: TGTGCCAGCAGCTTAGTCCCTGGGGCGGATTCGCCTGAAAAACTGTTTTTT; V gene: TRBV13; D gene: NA; clone size: NA; J gene: TRBJ1-4
CDR3 protein: CASNGQAFSYNSPLHF; CDR3 DNA: TGTGCCAGCAATGGACAGGCGTTCTCCTATAATTCACCCCTCCACTTT; V gene: TRBV21-1; D gene: NA; clone size: NA; J gene: TRBJ1-6
CDR3 protein: CASSPDRTGAWNTEAFF; CDR3 DNA: TGTGCCAGCAGCCCAGATCGGACAGGGGCTTGGAACACTGAAGCTTTCTTT; V gene: TRBV7-8; D gene: TRBD1; clone size: NA; J gene: TRBJ1-1
CDR3 protein: CASSYSMQSNTGELFF; CDR3 DNA: TGTGCCAGCAGTTACTCTATGCAGAGTAACACCGGGGAGCTGTTTTTT; V gene: TRBV6-6; D gene: NA; clone size: NA; J gene: TRBJ2-2
CDR3 protein: CASSLSAVNTGELFF; CDR3 DNA: TGTGCCAGCAGCCTTTCCGCAGTGAACACCGGGGAGCTGTTTTTT; V gene: TRBV3-1/TRBV3-2; D gene: NA; clone size: NA; J gene: TRBJ2-2
CDR3 protein: CASSFAEDTIYF; CDR3 DNA: TGTGCCAGCAGCTTTGCCGAGGACACCATATATTTT; V gene: TRBV7-8; D gene: NA; clone size: NA; J gene: TRBJ1-3
CDR3 protein: CASSPPSDPGGYTF; CDR3 DNA: TGTGCCAGCTCACCACCCTCCGACCCCGGGGGCTACACCTTC; V gene: TRBV18; D gene: NA; clone size: once; J gene: TRBJ1-2
CDR3 protein: CASSDATGGLMNTEAFF; CDR3 DNA: TGTGCCAGCAGTGATGCGACAGGGGGACTAATGAACACTGAAGCTTTCTTT; V gene: TRBV6-1; D gene: TRBD1; clone size: NA; J gene: TRBJ1-1
CDR3 protein: CASSQDQRGYNEQFF; CDR3 DNA: TGCGCCAGCAGCCAAGATCAACGGGGCTACAATGAGCAGTTCTTC; V gene: TRBV4-1; D gene: NA; clone size: NA; J gene: TRBJ2-1
CDR3 protein: CASSPLGNKLTDTQYF; CDR3 DNA: TGCGCCAGCAGCCCCCTGGGGAATAAACTCACAGATACGCAGTATTTT; V gene: TRBV4-1; D gene: NA; clone size: NA; J gene: TRBJ2-3
CDR3 protein: CASSRGGAEETQYF; CDR3 DNA: TGTGCCAGCAGTAGGGGGGGGGCCGAAGAGACCCAGTACTTC; V gene: TRBV7-9; D gene: NA; clone size: NA; J gene: TRBJ2-5
CDR3 protein: CASSQEDFLRLAGNNEQFF; CDR3 DNA: TGTGCCAGCAGCCAAGAAGATTTTCTCAGACTAGCGGGGAACAATGAGCAGTTCTTC; V gene: TRBV3-1/TRBV3-2; D gene: TRBD2; clone size: NA; J gene: TRBJ2-1
CDR3 protein: CASSERTPNNSPLHF; CDR3 DNA: TGCGCCAGCAGTGAGAGGACACCAAATAATTCACCCCTCCACTTT; V gene: TRBV10-1; D gene: NA; clone size: NA; J gene: TRBJ1-6
CDR3 protein: CASSPQRPGELFF; CDR3 DNA: TGTGCCAGCAGCCCCCAAAGACCCGGGGAGCTGTTTTTT; V gene: TRBV3-1/TRBV3-2; D gene: NA; clone size: few; J gene: TRBJ2-2
CDR3 protein: CASGSPKSGTNTGELFF; CDR3 DNA: TGTGCTAGTGGTTCCCCTAAGTCAGGGACGAACACCGGGGAGCTGTTTTTT; V gene: TRBV12-5; D gene: NA; clone size: NA; J gene: TRBJ2-2
CDR3 protein: CASSPTGGRATGELFF; CDR3 DNA: TGTGCCAGCAGCCCTACAGGGGGCAGGGCCACCGGGGAGCTGTTTTTT; V gene: TRBV7-6; D gene: TRBD1; clone size: NA; J gene: TRBJ2-2